The next 32 T cell receptor beta chains were all read from a single sample in a study of tumor-infiltrating lymphocytes in primary liver carcinoma (dated by TCRdb to about 2017). RNA from unsorted whole blood was extracted with TRIzol reagent, and germline DNA was obtained with the DNeasy Blood & Tissue kit. Sequenced using an Illumina HiSeq 2500. Starting from 450 to 500 ng total RNA, TCRbeta-specific cDNA was produced by reverse transcription with a constant-region primer and ProtoScript II reverse transcriptase. Three nested multiplex PCR rounds, following a slightly modified ARM-PCR procedure, were used to build the TCRbeta libraries. Each of the first two PCR rounds ran for approximately 10 cycles using multiplex TRBV1-TRBV30 forward primers together with a Cbeta reverse primer. The raw public data were reprocessed by TCRdb itself: fastp quality trimming at Q25, MiXCR clonotype calling, in-frame beta chains only. All rows with the same CDR3 protein become a single entry with the most common DNA and genes. This sample has about 180,000 distinct CDR3 sequences in its table, and roughly 60% of those were observed once. The ten largest make up around three quarters of the sample.

The sample taken for sequencing was peripheral blood. Receptor source: a man in his forties or fifties with primary liver carcinoma and hepatitis B virus infection.

This rearrangement joins TRBV6-2 or TRBV6-3 to TRBJ2-6; the match to TRBD1 covers 9 bases. Germline CDR1 is MNHEY and CDR2 is SVGEGT. Trimming removed 2 bases from V and 2 bases from J; junction bases left unmatched: 1. The CDR3 sequence is 16 residues long. The CDR3 loop reads CASSYGTGTGANVLTF. The CDR3 nucleotides are TGTGCCAGCAGTTACGGGACAGGGACTGGGGCCAACGTCCTGACTTTC.

Remarks on this clonotype: A junction boundary mismatches the germline segment, possibly from a read error. V is TRBV6-1 and J is TRBJ2-7; D not certain. The CDR3 totals 16 residues. Germline assignment: CDR1 MNHNS and CDR2 SASEGT. The CDR3, as DNA: TGTGCCAGCAGAGAAGAGGTCGCGAAGAGCTCCTACGAGCAGTACTTC. It specifies CASREEVAKSSYEQYF.

This chain connects TRBV7-9 to TRBJ2-7, with D perhaps given as TRBD1 or TRBD2 (7 bases each). The CDR3 spans 14 residues. V was cut by 0 bases and J by 5 bases, with 11 bases left in between. Per germline, CDR1 SEHNR and CDR2 FQNEAQ (reference sequence). The CDR3 loop is CASSLAGGGHEQYF. The DNA for the CDR3 is TGTGCCAGCAGCTTAGCGGGAGGGGGCCACGAGCAGTACTTC.

This chain links TRBV11-3 with TRBJ2-1; 9 bases match TRBD1. Germline V gene sequence: CDR1 SGHNT, CDR2 YENEEA. This CDR3 contains 16 residues. The trim removed 5 bases at V and 9 bases at J, leaving 14 bases unmatched. The CDR3 loop reads CASSPQAGGQGLEQFF. The CDR3 nucleotides read TGTGCCAGCAGCCCTCAGGCCGGGGGACAGGGTCTTGAGCAGTTCTTC.

This sequence joins TRBV29-1 and TRBJ2-1, with D perhaps TRBD2 (6 bases). The CDR3 totals 10 residues. The germline V gene has CDR1 SQVTM and CDR2 ANQGSEA. Trimming left V 2 bases short and J 12 bases short, with 8 bases between. The CDR3 sequence is CSVEREVQFF. The CDR3 nucleotides read TGCAGCGTTGAAAGGGAGGTGCAGTTCTTC.

The sample holds a few counts of this clonotype. The chain links TRBV29-1 to TRBJ2-3, with 8 bases matching TRBD1. V lost 1 base to trimming and J lost 4 bases; unmatched junction nucleotides: 7. Germline V gene sequence: CDR1 SQVTM, CDR2 ANQGSEA. The CDR3 extends over 15 amino acids. CDR3 sequence: CSVEGNRGVPDTQYF. The DNA of the CDR3 is TGCAGCGTTGAAGGAAACAGGGGGGTCCCAGATACGCAGTATTTT.

This clonotype turned up a few times. The chain couples TRBV5-5 to TRBJ2-1; TRBD2 matches at 7 bases. The J segment lost 0 bases and the V segment lost 4 bases, leaving 4 bases of the junction unmatched. Per germline, CDR1 SGHKS and CDR2 YYEKEE (reference sequence). The CDR3 extends over 15 amino acids. The CDR3 here is CASSPGGSSYNEQFF. CDR3 coding DNA: TGTGCCAGCAGCCCCGGGGGGAGCTCCTACAATGAGCAGTTCTTC.

This clonotype appeared a few times. This chain connects TRBV10-3 to TRBJ1-3; D is undetermined. This CDR3 region has 18 residues. Per germline, CDR1 ENHRY and CDR2 SYGVKD. V gave up 0 bases and J gave up 8 bases, with 23 bases separating them. The CDR3, as DNA: TGTGCCATCAGTGAGTCGGGATCTCACACTTCCCAGGAAGACACCATATATTTT. It specifies CAISESGSHTSQEDTIYF.

As regards this clonotype: With a much larger clone just one base away, this may be a read error. This chain connects TRBV29-1 to TRBJ2-7, with 9 bases fitting TRBD2. This CDR3 region has 12 residues. CDR1 is SQVTM, CDR2 ANQGSEA, per germline. This chain's CDR3 is CSVASGTYDQYF. The CDR3 nucleotides read TGCAGCGTTGCTAGCGGGACCTACGATCAGTACTTC.

Note on this clonotype: Since a much larger clone is just one base distant, this may be a read error. Because the CDR3 is missing its conserved closing phenylalanine or tryptophan, this is likely a read error. The rearrangement links TRBV11-1 to TRBJ1-2; 8 bases agree with TRBD1. The germline gives CDR1 SGHAT, CDR2 FQDESV (reference sequence). Trimming cost V 3 bases and J 2 bases; bases outside gene matches: 2. This CDR3 has 14 amino acids. The CDR3 DNA sequence: TGTGCCAGCAGCTTGGGACAGGACAACTATGGCTACACCATC. Translation: CASSLGQDNYGYTI.

A single count supports this clonotype. Just one base apart from a much larger clone, this may be a read error. The chain links TRBV11-2 to TRBJ1-4, with D possibly TRBD1 on 6 matching bases. The CDR3 has 15 amino acids. Trimming left V 3 bases short and J 4 bases short, with 12 bases between. The V gene's germline CDR1 is SGHAT and CDR2 FQNNGV. Here the CDR3 reads CASSFLGAFNEKLFF. CDR3 coding DNA: TGTGCCAGCAGCTTCCTGGGGGCGTTTAATGAAAAACTGTTTTTT.

The rearrangement links TRBV7-9 to TRBJ1-4, with TRBD1 as a possible D gene (5 bases). Germline V lookup: CDR1 SEHNR, CDR2 FQNEAQ (reference sequence). V lost 6 bases and J lost 7, with 9 bases in between. The CDR3 is 12 residues long. CDR3 sequence (DNA): TGTGCCAGCAGGGGAAGGGGTGAAAAACTGTTTTTT. This gives the protein CASRGRGEKLFF.

This rearrangement joins TRBV11-3 to TRBJ2-1; no clear D gene. Trimming pared 4 bases from V and 9 bases from J, leaving 10 bases between. Germline values: CDR1 SGHNT, CDR2 YENEEA. This CDR3 spans 12 amino acids. In DNA, the CDR3 is TGTGCCAGCAGCTCAATGCAGAGTGAGCAGTTCTTC. Translated, it gives CASSSMQSEQFF.

Here the CDR3 DNA reads TGTGCCAACGGCCGACCCGAGGGTAGCTCCTACAATGAGCAGTTCTTC. Its translation is CANGRPEGSSYNEQFF. V gene TRBV11-2 combines with J gene TRBJ2-1; possible D gene TRBD2, 5 bases. The V and J ends lost 10 bases and 0 bases respectively, with 19 bases between them. Germline lookup yields CDR1 SGHAT and CDR2 FQNNGV. The CDR3 sequence is 16 residues long. Looking up the rest from reference TRBV11-2 and TRBJ2-1 gives the full variable domain: EAGVAQSPRYKIIEKRQSVAFWCNPISGHATLYWYQQILGQGPKLLIQFQNNGVVDDSQLPKDRFSAERLKGVDSTLKIQPAKLEDSAVYLCANGRPEGSSYNEQFFGPGTRLTVL.

The sample holds many counts of this clonotype. The rearrangement uses TRBV29-1 and TRBJ1-4, with D hard to call. The CDR3 totals 12 residues. Germline loops: CDR1 SQVTM, CDR2 ANQGSEA. Trimming removed 5 bases from V and 8 bases from J, with 12 bases in between. CDR3 in amino acids: CSVRGHGEKLFF. The CDR3 nucleotides read TGCAGCGTTCGCGGGCATGGGGAAAAACTGTTTTTT.

With regard to this clonotype: An end of the junction differs from the germline gene, which may be a read error. The genes are TRBV11-2 and TRBJ2-1, with D possibly being TRBD1 (7 bases). CDR1 is SGHAT and CDR2 is FQNNGV in the germline V gene. The CDR3 is 15 amino acids. CDR3 in DNA: TGTGCCAGCAGCTTGACAGGGTTGCGGGACGATGAACAGTTCTTC. It yields the protein CASSLTGLRDDEQFF.

Note on this clonotype: Its ends do not fully match the called genes, so a read error is possible. This rearrangement joins TRBV29-1 to TRBJ2-1; 12 bases agree with TRBD2. CDR3 length equals 18 residues. Germline V gives CDR1 SQVTM, CDR2 ANQGSEA. The CDR3 region has the DNA TGCAGCGTCCGGACTAGCGGGAAACCTCAGAGCTCCTACAATGAGCAATTCTTC. Its translation is CSVRTSGKPQSSYNEQFF.

V usage is TRBV7-8 and J usage is TRBJ2-7; D remains ambiguous. The CDR3 extends over 14 amino acids. Germline lookup yields CDR1 SGHVS and CDR2 FQNEAQ. V was clipped by 1 base and J by 3 bases, with 10 bases between them. The CDR3, as DNA: TGTGCCAGCAGCTTAGAAAGGGTCGACTACGAGCAGTACTTC. Protein product: CASSLERVDYEQYF.

The CDR3 here is CASSSPRRAGELFF. The CDR3 DNA is TGTGCCAGCAGTTCTCCGCGGAGGGCCGGGGAGCTGTTTTTT. The chain combines TRBV28 with TRBJ2-2, with D possibly being TRBD2 (6 bases). V was clipped by 4 bases and J by 6 bases, with 12 bases between them. There are 14 residues in the CDR3. Germline V gene lookup returns CDR1 MDHEN and CDR2 SYDVKM.

This clonotype was detected only a few times. This chain connects TRBV7-9 to TRBJ2-1; 8 bases line up with TRBD2. After removal of 5 bases from V and 7 bases from J, the junction contained 10 bases not matched to a gene. The CDR3 has 15 amino acids. Germline CDR1 reads SEHNR; CDR2 reads FQNEAQ (reference sequence). CDR3 in DNA: TGTGCCAGCAGCCTCCCGGGTAGCGGGGCAAATGAGCAGTTCTTC. This gives the protein CASSLPGSGANEQFF.

As regards this clonotype: Since a much larger clone is just one base distant, this may be a read error. This chain connects TRBV29-1 to TRBJ1-1; D perhaps matches TRBD1 (6 bases). This CDR3 comprises 15 residues. The V and J ends lost 8 bases and 1 base respectively, with 20 bases between them. CDR1 is SQVTM and CDR2 is ANQGSEA in the germline V gene. The DNA for the CDR3 is TGCAGCCCAGCCCCGGACAGCCACACGAACACTGAAGCTTTCTTT. Residues: CSPAPDSHTNTEAFF.

The chain couples TRBV6-5 to TRBJ2-1, with D perhaps being TRBD1 or TRBD2 (5 bases each). The CDR3 is 13 residues long. Germline CDR1 MNHEY, CDR2 SVGAGI. Trimming left V 2 bases short and J 10 bases short, with 12 bases between. CDR3 coding DNA: TGTGCCAGCAGTTACGGGGCGGGCTCAGAGCAGTTCTTC. It encodes CASSYGAGSEQFF.

The rearrangement joins TRBV6-1 to TRBJ2-7; 8 nucleotides line up with TRBD1. Per germline, CDR1 MNHNS and CDR2 SASEGT. CDR3 length: 14 residues. V gave up 10 bases and J gave up 1 base; unmatched junction bases: 9. This CDR3 is CATDDRGGSYEQYF. Here the CDR3 DNA reads TGTGCCACTGACGACAGGGGAGGATCCTACGAGCAGTACTTC.

On this clonotype itself: A much larger clone lies a single base off, so this may be a read error. V is TRBV11-2 and J is TRBJ2-3, with 8 bases aligning to TRBD1. The germline gives CDR1 SGHAT, CDR2 FQNNGV. The CDR3 runs to 17 residues. The CDR3 nucleotides read TGTGCCAGCAGCCCCAGACCCAGACAGGGGCCGGAAGATACGCGGTATTTT. Amino acids: CASSPRPRQGPEDTRYF.

This clonotype was seen a few times. The chain has TRBV6-5 and TRBJ2-3; D not resolved. The CDR3 sequence is 14 residues long. Germline CDR1 MNHEY, CDR2 SVGAGI. With 3 bases removed from V and 0 bases from J, the gap between germline ends came to 7 bases. This CDR3 reads CASSYTRSTDTQYF. CDR3 nucleotides: TGTGCCAGCAGTTATACCAGAAGCACAGATACGCAGTATTTT.

The chain joins TRBV28 to TRBJ1-2; unclear D gene. CDR3 size: 12 residues. Germline lookup yields CDR1 MDHEN and CDR2 SYDVKM. Trimming shortened V by 7 bases and J by 4 bases, and 10 bases separated the two germline ends. CDR3 nucleotides: TGTGCCAGCATTGTACGTGGCTATGGCTACACCTTC. It translates to CASIVRGYGYTF.

V usage is TRBV5-1 and J usage is TRBJ1-1, with a possible D match to TRBD1 (5 bases). The CDR3 covers 12 residues. Trimming left V 5 bases short and J 4 bases short, with 9 bases between. Germline lookup yields CDR1 SGHRS and CDR2 YFSETQ. The DNA of the CDR3 is TGCGCCAGCAGTGCGAGGGGCACTGAAGCTTTCTTT. It codes for CASSARGTEAFF.

This rearrangement joins TRBV7-9 to TRBJ1-5; a possible D gene is TRBD1 (6 bases). CDR1 is SEHNR, CDR2 FQNEAQ, per germline (reference sequence). V was trimmed by 5 bases and J by 3 bases, leaving 14 bases between them. The CDR3 runs 15 residues. CDR3 sequence reads: CASSPTGTLNQPQHF. CDR3 in DNA: TGTGCCAGCAGCCCGACCGGGACACTCAATCAGCCCCAGCATTTT.

In the case of this clonotype: It is likely a read error, because the conserved phenylalanine at the end of the CDR3 is missing. The chain links TRBV11-2 to TRBJ2-7; weak D call: TRBD2 (7 bases). The CDR3 is 15 amino acids. Germline V gene lookup returns CDR1 SGHAT and CDR2 FQNNGV. With 5 bases removed from V and 0 bases from J, the gap between germline ends came to 14 bases. DNA for the CDR3: TGTGCCAGCAGCATAAGGGGGGGTTACTCCTACGAGCAGTACTTG. This gives the protein CASSIRGGYSYEQYL.

This clonotype has a handful of counts. The chain employs TRBV4-1 and TRBJ2-1, with 8 bases lining up with TRBD2. Per germline, CDR1 MGHRA and CDR2 YSYEKL. This CDR3 region has 16 residues. V dropped 2 bases and J dropped 8; count of bases not matched to a gene: 11. The CDR3 nucleotides are TGCGCCAGCAGCCAACGGTCTCTAGCGGGTTCCGATGAGCAGTTCTTC. This encodes CASSQRSLAGSDEQFF.

With respect to this clonotype: This is likely a read error, given that the CDR3 carries no conserved phenylalanine or tryptophan at its end. This chain uses TRBV11-2 with TRBJ2-7; possible D gene TRBD2, 7 bases. The CDR3 extends over 14 amino acids. The V gene's germline CDR1 is SGHAT and CDR2 FQNNGV. Between the trimmed V and J ends, which lost 0 bases and 9 bases, there was a span of 15 bases. CDR3 DNA: TGTGCCAGCAGCTTAGAATTGGGGGGGGGGCCGCAGTACTTA. This translates into CASSLELGGGPQYL.

There are many counts of this clonotype. The J gene is TRBJ2-5, the V gene TRBV11-2; 8 bases are shared with TRBD2. V was clipped by 5 bases and J by 4 bases; unmatched bases: 12. Per the germline V gene, CDR1 is SGHAT and CDR2 is FQNNGV. The CDR3 is 16 residues long. Here the CDR3 reads CASSRIAGRVGETQYF. The CDR3 DNA follows: TGTGCCAGCAGCCGAATAGCGGGGAGGGTGGGAGAGACCCAGTACTTC.